This T cell receptor beta chain stems from a study of T-cell memory formation after mild COVID-19. Findings and limits, study-wide: Largely, contracting CD4+ clones fell within CM and EM, and contracting CD8+ clones within EMRA. The authors left the SARS-CoV-2 specificity of second-wave clones peaking on day 37 unconfirmed. Memory cells collected pre-infection included some clones that later responded, suggesting cross-reactive memory joined.

From 5'RACE with constant-segment primers came TCR alpha and TCR beta cDNA libraries that carried sample barcodes and UMIs. TCRdb independently ran MiXCR on the 5' RACE reads; one entry per CDR3 protein. The sample lists roughly 300,000 distinct CDR3 sequences; 8% to 10% were seen once. Comments on this clonotype: Its antigen is as yet unknown.

V gave up 2 bases and J gave up 6 bases, with 16 bases separating them. The CDR3 extends over 16 amino acids. In germline, CDR1 is SGHTA, CDR2 FQGNSA. This sequence originates from a man aged 18 to 30 who had mild COVID-19 (a few samples of this study predate the infection). Cell type and time point are not known. The genes are TRBV7-2 and TRBJ2-2; perhaps D is TRBD1 or TRBD2 (6 bases each). Input material: PBMCs or a T cell subset sorted from them (not recorded which). This CDR3 reads CASSLNLGGPAGELFF. The CDR3 DNA follows: TGTGCCAGCAGCTTAAACTTAGGGGGGCCGGCCGGGGAGCTGTTTTTT.